This T cell receptor (beta chain) originates from a study of breast tumors, draining lymph nodes, adjacent tissues. General study results and limits: Tumor repertoires ranked between lymph nodes and nontumor tissue in diversity, with V and J gene preferences. Luminal-like breast cancer showed significantly greater tumor-nontumor repertoire similarity than basal-like breast cancer did. Data fit most tumor T cells coming from lymph node, expanding in tumor. Data only fit, rather than demonstrated, lymph node origin of most tumor T cells.

Samples came from axillary lymph nodes draining the breast cancer. Germline values: CDR1 MNHEY, CDR2 SVGEGT. V was shortened by 4 bases and J by 4 bases, with 10 bases between the two germline ends. This CDR3 is 13 amino acids long. TCRdb called the multiplex PCR reads again in MiXCR, with one record for every CDR3 protein. The repertoire holds 140,000 or so distinct CDR3 sequences, with about 30% as singletons. This clonotype was observed many times. The antigen remains undetermined. The chain couples TRBV6-2 or TRBV6-3 to TRBJ1-2; the D is unclear. This TCR was sampled from a female donor with breast cancer. Some clones in this sample may be carry-over from other donors' samples. Sequenced material: axillary lymph node tissue. The CDR3 sequence: CASSFEDSYGYTF. The CDR3 DNA reads TGTGCCAGCAGTTTCGAGGACTCCTATGGCTACACCTTC.